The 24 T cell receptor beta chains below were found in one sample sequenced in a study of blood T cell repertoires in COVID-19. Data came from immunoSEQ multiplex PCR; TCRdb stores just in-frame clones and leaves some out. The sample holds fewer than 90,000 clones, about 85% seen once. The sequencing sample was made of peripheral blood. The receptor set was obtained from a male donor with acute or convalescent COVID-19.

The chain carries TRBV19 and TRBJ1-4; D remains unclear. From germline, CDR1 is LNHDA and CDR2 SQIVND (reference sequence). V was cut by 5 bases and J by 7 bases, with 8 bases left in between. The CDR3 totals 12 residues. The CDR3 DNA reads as TGTGCCAGTAGTTCGACTGGTGAAAAACTGTTTTTT. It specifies CASSSTGEKLFF.

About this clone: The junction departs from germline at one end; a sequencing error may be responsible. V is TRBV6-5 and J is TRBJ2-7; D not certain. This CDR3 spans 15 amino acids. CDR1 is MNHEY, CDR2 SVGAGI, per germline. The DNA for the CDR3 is TGTGCCAGCAGTTACGACCAACTACCCTCCAACGAGCAGTACTTC. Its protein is CASSYDQLPSNEQYF.

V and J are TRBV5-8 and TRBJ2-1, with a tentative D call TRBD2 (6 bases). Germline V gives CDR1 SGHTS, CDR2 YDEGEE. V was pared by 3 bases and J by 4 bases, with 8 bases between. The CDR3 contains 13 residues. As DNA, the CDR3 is TGTGCCAGCAGCTCGGCGGGGTACAATGAGCAGTTCTTC. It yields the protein CASSSAGYNEQFF.

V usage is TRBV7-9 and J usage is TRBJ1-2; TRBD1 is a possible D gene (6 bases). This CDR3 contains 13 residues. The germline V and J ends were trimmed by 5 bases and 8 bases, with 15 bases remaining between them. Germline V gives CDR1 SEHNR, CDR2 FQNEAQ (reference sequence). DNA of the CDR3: TGTGCCAGCAGCATACAGGGCGTAATGGGCTACACCTTC. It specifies CASSIQGVMGYTF.

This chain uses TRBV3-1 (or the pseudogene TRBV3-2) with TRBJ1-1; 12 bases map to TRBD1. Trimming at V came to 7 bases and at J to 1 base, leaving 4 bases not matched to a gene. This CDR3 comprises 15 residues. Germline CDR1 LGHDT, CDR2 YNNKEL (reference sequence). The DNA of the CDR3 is TGTGCCAGCATTCCGGGACAGGGGGCGAACACTGAAGCTTTCTTT. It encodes CASIPGQGANTEAFF.

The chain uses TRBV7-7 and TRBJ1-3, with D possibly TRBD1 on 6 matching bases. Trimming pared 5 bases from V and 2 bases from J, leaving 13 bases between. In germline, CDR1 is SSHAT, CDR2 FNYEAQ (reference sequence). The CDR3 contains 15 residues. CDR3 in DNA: TGTGCCAGCAGCCTAGGGGCAGGGGCTGGAAACACCATATATTTT. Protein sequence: CASSLGAGAGNTIYF.

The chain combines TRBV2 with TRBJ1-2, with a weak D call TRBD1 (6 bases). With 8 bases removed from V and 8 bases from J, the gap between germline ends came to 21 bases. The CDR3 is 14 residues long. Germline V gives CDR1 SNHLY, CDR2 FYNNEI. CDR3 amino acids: CASQREGGLEGYTF. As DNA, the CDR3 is TGTGCCAGCCAAAGGGAGGGGGGCTTGGAGGGCTACACCTTC. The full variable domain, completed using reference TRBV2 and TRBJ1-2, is EPEVTQTPSHQVTQMGQEVILRCVPISNHLYFYWYRQILGQKVEFLVSFYNNEISEKSEIFDDQFSVERPDGSNFTLKIRSTKLEDSAMYFCASQREGGLEGYTFGSGTRLTVV.

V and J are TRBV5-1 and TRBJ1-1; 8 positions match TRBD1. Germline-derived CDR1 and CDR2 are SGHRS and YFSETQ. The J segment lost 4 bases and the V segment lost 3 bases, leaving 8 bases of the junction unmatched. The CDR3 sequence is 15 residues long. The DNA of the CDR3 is TGCGCCAGCAGCTCGGTGACAGGGGAGCGCACTGAAGCTTTCTTT. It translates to CASSSVTGERTEAFF.

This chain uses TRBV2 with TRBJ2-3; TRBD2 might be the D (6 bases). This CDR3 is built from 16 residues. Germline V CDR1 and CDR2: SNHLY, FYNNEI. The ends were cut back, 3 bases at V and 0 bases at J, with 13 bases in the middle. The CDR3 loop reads CASSDDAGMSTDTQYF. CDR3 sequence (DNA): TGTGCCAGCAGTGATGATGCGGGGATGAGCACAGATACGCAGTATTTT.

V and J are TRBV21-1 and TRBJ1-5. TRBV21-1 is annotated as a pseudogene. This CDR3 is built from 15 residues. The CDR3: CASSKARGWDQPQHF. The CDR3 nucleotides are TGTGCCAGCAGCAAAGCGCGCGGGTGGGATCAGCCCCAGCATTTT.

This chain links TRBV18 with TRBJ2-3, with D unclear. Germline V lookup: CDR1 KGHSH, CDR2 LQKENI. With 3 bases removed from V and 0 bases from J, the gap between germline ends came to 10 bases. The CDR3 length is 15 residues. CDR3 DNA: TGTGCCAGCTCACCTCGCGGCTTAAGCACAGATACGCAGTATTTT. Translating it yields CASSPRGLSTDTQYF.

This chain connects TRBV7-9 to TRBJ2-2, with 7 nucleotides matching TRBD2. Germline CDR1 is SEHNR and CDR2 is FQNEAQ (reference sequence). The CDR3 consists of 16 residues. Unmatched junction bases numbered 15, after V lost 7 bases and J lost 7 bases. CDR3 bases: TGTGCCAGCACTCTGAGGGGAGGGCCGATCGGCGGGGAGCTGTTTTTT. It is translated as CASTLRGGPIGGELFF.

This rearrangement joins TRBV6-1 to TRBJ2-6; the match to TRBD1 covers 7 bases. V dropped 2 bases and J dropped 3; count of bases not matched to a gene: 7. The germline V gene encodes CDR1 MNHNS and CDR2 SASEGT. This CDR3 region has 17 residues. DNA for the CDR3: TGTGCCAGCAGTGAAAGAATGACAGGGAGTGGGGCCAACGTCCTGACTTTC. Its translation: CASSERMTGSGANVLTF.

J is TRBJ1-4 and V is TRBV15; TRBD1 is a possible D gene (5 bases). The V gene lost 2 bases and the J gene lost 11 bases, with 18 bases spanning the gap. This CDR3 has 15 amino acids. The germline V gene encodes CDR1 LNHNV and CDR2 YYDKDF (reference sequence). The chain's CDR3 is CATSRPGTTGGKLFF. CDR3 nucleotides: TGTGCCACCAGCAGACCAGGGACGACCGGGGGGAAACTGTTTTTT.

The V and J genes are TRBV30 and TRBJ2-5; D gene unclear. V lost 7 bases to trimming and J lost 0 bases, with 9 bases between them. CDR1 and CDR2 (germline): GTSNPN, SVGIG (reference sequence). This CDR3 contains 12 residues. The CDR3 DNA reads TGTGCCTCACGGCAGGACCAAGAGACCCAGTACTTC. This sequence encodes CASRQDQETQYF.

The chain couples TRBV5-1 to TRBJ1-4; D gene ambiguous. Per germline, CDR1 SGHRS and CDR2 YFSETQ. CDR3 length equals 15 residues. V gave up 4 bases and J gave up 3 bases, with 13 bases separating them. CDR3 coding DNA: TGCGCCAGCAGCCCATCTAGAGCCCCTAATGAAAAACTGTTTTTT. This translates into CASSPSRAPNEKLFF.

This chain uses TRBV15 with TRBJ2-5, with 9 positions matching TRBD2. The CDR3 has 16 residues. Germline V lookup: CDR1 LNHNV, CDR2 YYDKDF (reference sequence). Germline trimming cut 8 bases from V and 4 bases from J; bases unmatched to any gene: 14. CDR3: CATRNGGGAWSETQYF. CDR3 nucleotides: TGTGCCACCCGAAATGGCGGGGGGGCGTGGTCAGAGACCCAGTACTTC.

The CDR3 DNA reads as TGTGCCAGCTCCCGGGACAGGGATTCCCCACAAGAGACCCAGTACTTC. This sequence encodes CASSRDRDSPQETQYF. The chain links TRBV18 to TRBJ2-5; 9 bases align to TRBD1. Trimming took 6 bases from V and 2 from J; bases not matched to a gene: 10. This CDR3 is 16 amino acids long. Germline V gene sequence: CDR1 KGHSH, CDR2 LQKENI.

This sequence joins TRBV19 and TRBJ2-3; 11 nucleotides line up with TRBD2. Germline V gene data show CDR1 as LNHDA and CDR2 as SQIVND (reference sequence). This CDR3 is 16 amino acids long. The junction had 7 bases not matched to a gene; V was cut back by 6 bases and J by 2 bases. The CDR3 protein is CASSDQLAGDTDTQYF. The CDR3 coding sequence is TGTGCCAGTAGCGATCAACTAGCGGGGGACACAGATACGCAGTATTTT.

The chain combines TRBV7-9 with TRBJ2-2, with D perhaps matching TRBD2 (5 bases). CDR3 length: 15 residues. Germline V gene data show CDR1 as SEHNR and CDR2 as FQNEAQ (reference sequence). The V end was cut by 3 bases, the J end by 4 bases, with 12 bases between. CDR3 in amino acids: CASSFLTGTTGELFF. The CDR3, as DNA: TGTGCCAGCAGCTTCCTAACGGGAACCACCGGGGAGCTGTTTTTT.

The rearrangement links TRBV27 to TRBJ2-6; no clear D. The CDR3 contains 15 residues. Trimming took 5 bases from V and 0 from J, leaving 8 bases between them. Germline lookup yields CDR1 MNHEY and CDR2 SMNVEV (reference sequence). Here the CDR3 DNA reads TGTGCCAGCAGTCCCCGAGGCTCTGGGGCCAACGTCCTGACTTTC. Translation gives CASSPRGSGANVLTF.

The CDR3 nucleotides are TGTGCCAGTAGAGTCAGCGGGGATAGCAATCAGCCCCAGCATTTT. Residues: CASRVSGDSNQPQHF. This chain connects TRBV19 to TRBJ1-5; D call uncertain. Germline values: CDR1 LNHDA, CDR2 SQIVND (reference sequence). V shed 6 bases and J shed 0 bases, with 12 bases lying between them. The CDR3 sequence is 15 residues long.

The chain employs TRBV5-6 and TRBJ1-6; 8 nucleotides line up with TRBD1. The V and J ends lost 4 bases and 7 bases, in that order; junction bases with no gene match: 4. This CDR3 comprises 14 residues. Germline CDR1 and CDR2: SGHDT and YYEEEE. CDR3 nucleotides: TGTGCCAGCAGCCGACAGGGGCGGAATTCACCCCTCCACTTT. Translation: CASSRQGRNSPLHF. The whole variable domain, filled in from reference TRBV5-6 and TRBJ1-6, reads DAGVTQSPTHLIKTRGQQVTLRCSPKSGHDTVSWYQQALGQGPQFIFQYYEEEERQRGNFPDRFSGHQFPNYSSELNVNALLLGDSALYLCASSRQGRNSPLHFGNGTRLTVT.

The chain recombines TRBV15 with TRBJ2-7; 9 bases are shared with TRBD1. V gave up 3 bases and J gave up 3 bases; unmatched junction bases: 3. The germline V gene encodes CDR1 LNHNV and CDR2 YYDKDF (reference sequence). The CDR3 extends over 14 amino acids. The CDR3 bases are TGTGCCACCAGCAGGGACAGGGGTCTCTACGAGCAGTACTTC. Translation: CATSRDRGLYEQYF.